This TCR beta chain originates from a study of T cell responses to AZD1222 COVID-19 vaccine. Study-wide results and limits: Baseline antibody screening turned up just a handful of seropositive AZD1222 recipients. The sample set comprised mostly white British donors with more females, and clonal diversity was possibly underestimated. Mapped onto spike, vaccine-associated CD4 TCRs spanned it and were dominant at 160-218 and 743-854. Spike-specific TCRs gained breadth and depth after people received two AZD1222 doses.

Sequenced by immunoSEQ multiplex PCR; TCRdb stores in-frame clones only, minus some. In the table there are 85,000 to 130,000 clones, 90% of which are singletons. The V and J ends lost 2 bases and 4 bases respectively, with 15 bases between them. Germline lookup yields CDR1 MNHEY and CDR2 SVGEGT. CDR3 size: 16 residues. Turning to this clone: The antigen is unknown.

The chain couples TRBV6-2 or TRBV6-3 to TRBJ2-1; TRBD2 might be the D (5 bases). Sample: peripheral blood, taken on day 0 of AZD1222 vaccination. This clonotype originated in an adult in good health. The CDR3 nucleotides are TGTGCCAGCAGTTACCGCCCTGGACGGGATTACAATGAGCAGTTCTTC. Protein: CASSYRPGRDYNEQFF.